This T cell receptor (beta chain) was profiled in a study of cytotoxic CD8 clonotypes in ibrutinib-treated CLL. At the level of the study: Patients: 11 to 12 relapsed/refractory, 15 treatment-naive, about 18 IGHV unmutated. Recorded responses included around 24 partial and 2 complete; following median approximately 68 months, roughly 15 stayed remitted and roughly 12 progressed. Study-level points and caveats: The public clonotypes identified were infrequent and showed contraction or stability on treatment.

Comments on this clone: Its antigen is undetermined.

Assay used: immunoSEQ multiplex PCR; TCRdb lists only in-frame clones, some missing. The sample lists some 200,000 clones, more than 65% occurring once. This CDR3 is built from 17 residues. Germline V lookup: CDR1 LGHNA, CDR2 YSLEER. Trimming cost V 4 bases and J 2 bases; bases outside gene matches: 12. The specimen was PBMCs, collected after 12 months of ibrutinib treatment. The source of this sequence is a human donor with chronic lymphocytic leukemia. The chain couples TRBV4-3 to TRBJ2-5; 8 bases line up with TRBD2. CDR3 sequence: CASSPGPAGGTQETQYF. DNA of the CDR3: TGCGCCAGCAGCCCAGGTCCTGCGGGAGGAACTCAAGAGACCCAGTACTTC.